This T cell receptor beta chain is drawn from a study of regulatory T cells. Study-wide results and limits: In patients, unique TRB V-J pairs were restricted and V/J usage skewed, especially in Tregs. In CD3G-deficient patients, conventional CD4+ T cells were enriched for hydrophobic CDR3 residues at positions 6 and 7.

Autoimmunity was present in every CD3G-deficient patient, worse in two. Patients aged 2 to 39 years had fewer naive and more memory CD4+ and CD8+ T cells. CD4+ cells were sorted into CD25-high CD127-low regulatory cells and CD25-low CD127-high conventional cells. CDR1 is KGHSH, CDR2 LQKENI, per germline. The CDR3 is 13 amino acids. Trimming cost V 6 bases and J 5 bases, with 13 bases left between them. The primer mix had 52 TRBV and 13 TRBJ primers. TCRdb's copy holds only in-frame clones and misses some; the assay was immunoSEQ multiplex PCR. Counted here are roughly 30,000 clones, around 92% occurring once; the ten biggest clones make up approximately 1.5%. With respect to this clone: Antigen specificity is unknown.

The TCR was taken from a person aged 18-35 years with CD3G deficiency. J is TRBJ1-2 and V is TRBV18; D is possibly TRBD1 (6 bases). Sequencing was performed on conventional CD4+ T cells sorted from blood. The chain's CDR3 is CASSLWDTYGYTF. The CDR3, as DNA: TGTGCCAGCTCCCTATGGGACACATATGGCTACACCTTC.